The rows below give T cell receptor beta chains drawn from one sample of a study of CD8 T cells in ankylosing spondylitis. Via MiXCR, TCRdb re-called the 5' RACE reads, giving one row per CDR3 protein. Of around 230,000 distinct CDR3 sequences in the sample, around 8% were seen once. Sequencing was performed on blood, either unsorted or a sorted T cell fraction (not recorded which). The receptor source for this set is a female donor with ankylosing spondylitis or in good health (not recorded which). CDR3s include the opening cysteine and the closing phenylalanine or tryptophan. A D gene is named only where the DNA matches it firmly. Size values are once, few and many counts, or a class for expanded clones, and some rows have none.

j_call	v_call	d_call	clone_size	cdr3_nt	cdr3_aa
TRBJ2-7	TRBV29-1	.	many	TGCAGCGTTGAGGTAGGAGGCGAGCAGTACTTC	CSVEVGGEQYF
TRBJ2-2	TRBV11-3	.	many	TGTGCCAGCAGCTTATACGGGGCTGATCTTAGCGCCGGGGAGCTGTTTTTT	CASSLYGADLSAGELFF
TRBJ2-7	TRBV18	TRBD2	.	TGTGCCAGCTCAACTAGCGGGACCCTCTACGAGCAGTACTTC	CASSTSGTLYEQYF
TRBJ2-1	TRBV28	.	many	TGTGCCAGCAGGGTCAACAATGAGCAGTTCTTC	CASRVNNEQFF
TRBJ2-7	TRBV29-1	TRBD1	many	TGCAGCGTTTCGCGGCGGGACAGGGCGTCCGAGCAGTACTTC	CSVSRRDRASEQYF
TRBJ1-1	TRBV12-3/TRBV12-4	.	many	TGTGCCAGCAGTTATGGCGGGGACACTGAAGCTTTCTTT	CASSYGGDTEAFF
TRBJ2-3	TRBV27	.	.	TGTGCCAGCAGCCCGACGGGGGCTAGCACAGATACGCAGTATTTT	CASSPTGASTDTQYF
TRBJ2-3	TRBV5-1	TRBD2	many	TGCGCCAGCAGCACCGTGGGGGGGGTCAACACAGATACGCAGTATTTT	CASSTVGGVNTDTQYF
TRBJ2-1	TRBV12-3/TRBV12-4	.	many	TGTGCCAGCAGTACTCGAGGGCCCGATGAGCAGTTCTTC	CASSTRGPDEQFF
TRBJ2-3	TRBV27	.	many	TGTGCCAGCAGTTTATCCGGGACGGGACTCACAGATACGCAGTATTTT	CASSLSGTGLTDTQYF
TRBJ2-3	TRBV20-1	TRBD2	many	TGCAGTGCTACCTCCTTAGCGGGTGGCACAGATACGCAGTATTTT	CSATSLAGGTDTQYF
TRBJ2-1	TRBV20-1	TRBD2	many	TGCAGTGCTAGAGGGCCCATTAGCGGGAGTTCGGATGAGCAGTTCTTC	CSARGPISGSSDEQFF
TRBJ2-1	TRBV5-1	.	many	TGCGCCAGCAGCATCCCGGGACCGGCCTACAATGAGCAGTTCTTC	CASSIPGPAYNEQFF
TRBJ2-2	TRBV19	.	many	TGTGCCACCTGGGAGGGGGGGCCTACACCCGGGGAGCTGTTTTTT	CATWEGGPTPGELFF
TRBJ2-1	TRBV3-1	TRBD2	many	TGTGCCAGCAGCCAAGATGCTAGCGGGGTCTACAATGAGCAGTTCTTC	CASSQDASGVYNEQFF
TRBJ1-1	TRBV20-1	.	many	TGCAGTGCTAGATCCAACAGGGTAAACACTGAAGCTTTCTTT	CSARSNRVNTEAFF
TRBJ1-6	TRBV20-1	.	many	TGCAGTGCTAGAGATCTTAGCTTCAGGGTGACTAATTCACCCCTCCACTTT	CSARDLSFRVTNSPLHF
TRBJ1-3	TRBV9	.	.	TGTGCCAGCGGGGACTCCTTTAACTCTGGAAACACCACATATTTT	CASGDSFNSGNTTYF
TRBJ2-3	TRBV20-1	.	many	TGCAGTGCTAGTTCCCAGTCCCAGGACACAGATACGCAGTATTTT	CSASSQSQDTDTQYF
TRBJ2-5	TRBV6-1	.	few	TGTGCCAGCAGGGCTACAGTTCTAGAGACCCAGTACTTC	CASRATVLETQYF
TRBJ2-3	TRBV20-1	TRBD2	many	TGCAGTGCTACGGGACTAGCGGGAAGGGTGACAGATACGCAGTATTTT	CSATGLAGRVTDTQYF
TRBJ2-3	TRBV4-3	.	many	TGCGCCAGCAGCCTTTCGGTAGCGGCAGATACGCAGTATTTT	CASSLSVAADTQYF
TRBJ2-1	TRBV7-9	TRBD2	.	TGTGCCAGCAGCTTGACTAGCGGGAGGGCGGATGAGCAGTTCTTC	CASSLTSGRADEQFF
TRBJ2-2	TRBV6-4	TRBD2	many	TGTGCCAGCAGTCTGACTAGCGGGAGAAATACCGGGGAGCTGTTTTTT	CASSLTSGRNTGELFF
TRBJ2-2	TRBV24-1	.	.	TGTGCCACCAGTGATACAAACACCGGGGAGCTGTTTTTT	CATSDTNTGELFF
TRBJ1-6	TRBV20-1	.	many	TGCAGTGCCAAAGGCAGTACCTATAATTCACCCCTCCACTTT	CSAKGSTYNSPLHF